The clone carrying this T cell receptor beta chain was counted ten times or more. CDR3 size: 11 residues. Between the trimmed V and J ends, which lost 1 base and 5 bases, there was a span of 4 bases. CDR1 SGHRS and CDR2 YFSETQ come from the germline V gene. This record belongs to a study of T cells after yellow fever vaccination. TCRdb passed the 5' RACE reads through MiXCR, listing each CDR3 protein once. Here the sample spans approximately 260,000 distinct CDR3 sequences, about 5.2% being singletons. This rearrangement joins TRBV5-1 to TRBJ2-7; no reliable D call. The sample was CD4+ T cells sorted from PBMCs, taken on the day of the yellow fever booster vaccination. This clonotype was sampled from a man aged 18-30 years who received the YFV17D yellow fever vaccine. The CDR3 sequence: CASSLINEQYF. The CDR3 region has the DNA TGCGCCAGCAGCTTGATAAACGAGCAGTACTTC.